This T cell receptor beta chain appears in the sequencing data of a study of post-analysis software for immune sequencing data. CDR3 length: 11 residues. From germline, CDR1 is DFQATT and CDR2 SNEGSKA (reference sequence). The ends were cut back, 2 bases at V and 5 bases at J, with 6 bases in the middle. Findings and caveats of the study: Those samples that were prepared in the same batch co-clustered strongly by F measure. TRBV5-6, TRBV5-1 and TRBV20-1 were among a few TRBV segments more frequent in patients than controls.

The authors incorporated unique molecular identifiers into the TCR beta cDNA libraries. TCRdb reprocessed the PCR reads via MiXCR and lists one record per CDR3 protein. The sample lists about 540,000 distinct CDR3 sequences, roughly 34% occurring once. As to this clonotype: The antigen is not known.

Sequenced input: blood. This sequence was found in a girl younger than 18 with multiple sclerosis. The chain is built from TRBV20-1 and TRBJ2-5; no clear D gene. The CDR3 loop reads CSARSAETQYF. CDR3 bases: TGCAGTGCTAGAAGCGCGGAGACCCAGTACTTC.